This is a list of T cell receptor beta chains from one sample in a study of cytomegalovirus exposure and HLA in healthy donors. This table comes from immunoSEQ multiplex PCR, and its TCRdb copy is limited to in-frame clones, with some not included. This table has about 200,000 clones, 79% appearing once. Material for sequencing was PBMCs. These receptors originate from a man over 45 in good health and CMV-seronegative. Both conserved end residues are part of each CDR3. A clone size is listed for some rows: how often the clone was seen (once, few, many), or a class if it is expanded.

clone size: few
J gene: TRBJ1-2
V gene: TRBV2
CDR3 protein: CASSEQQGATYGYTF

clone size: once
J gene: NA
V gene: TRBV30
CDR3 protein: CAWSERTGGGYEQYF

clone size: NA
J gene: TRBJ1-1
V gene: TRBV29-1
CDR3 protein: CSVEDSKRRKNTEAFF

clone size: NA
J gene: TRBJ1-2
V gene: TRBV2
CDR3 protein: CASNRAYGYTF

clone size: NA
J gene: TRBJ2-1
V gene: TRBV5-6
CDR3 protein: CASSLRSSGRERVRNEQFF

clone size: NA
J gene: TRBJ1-5
V gene: TRBV7-3
CDR3 protein: CASSLTENQPQHF

clone size: NA
J gene: TRBJ2-7
V gene: TRBV6-1
CDR3 protein: CASSPDRVPSYEQYF

clone size: few
J gene: TRBJ1-4
V gene: TRBV4-1
CDR3 protein: CASSQDRTGGWEKLFF

clone size: NA
J gene: TRBJ1-1
V gene: TRBV9
CDR3 protein: CASSPTGNTEAFF

clone size: NA
J gene: TRBJ1-2
V gene: TRBV18
CDR3 protein: CASSPPDSGYGYTF

clone size: NA
J gene: TRBJ2-1
V gene: TRBV11-3
CDR3 protein: CASSLTGRGNYEQFF

clone size: NA
J gene: TRBJ1-4
V gene: TRBV7-2
CDR3 protein: CASSLARGTGTVKLFF

clone size: NA
J gene: TRBJ2-7
V gene: TRBV19
CDR3 protein: CASSITLTYEQYF

clone size: NA
J gene: TRBJ2-1
V gene: TRBV28
CDR3 protein: CASSSAGGPNEQFF

clone size: NA
J gene: TRBJ2-7
V gene: TRBV7-3
CDR3 protein: CASSSTQGYEQYF

clone size: NA
J gene: TRBJ2-7
V gene: TRBV21-1
CDR3 protein: CASCTGTSGRGSYEQYF

clone size: NA
J gene: TRBJ2-7
V gene: TRBV19
CDR3 protein: CASSLDLHRTYEQYF

clone size: NA
J gene: TRBJ1-5
V gene: TRBV7-2
CDR3 protein: CASSIQGRVGNQPQHF

clone size: once
J gene: TRBJ2-7
V gene: TRBV6-1
CDR3 protein: CASSVPLYEQYF

clone size: once
J gene: TRBJ2-1
V gene: TRBV5-1
CDR3 protein: CASSFDRLRDYNEQFF

clone size: NA
J gene: TRBJ2-3
V gene: TRBV5-1
CDR3 protein: CASSLRQVYTDTQYF

clone size: NA
J gene: TRBJ1-1
V gene: TRBV27
CDR3 protein: CASSLNRANTEAFF

clone size: NA
J gene: TRBJ2-6
V gene: TRBV5-1
CDR3 protein: CASSGGVTGANVLTF

clone size: few
J gene: TRBJ2-3
V gene: TRBV11-2
CDR3 protein: CASSSPSGTSGSRVTF

clone size: NA
J gene: NA
V gene: TRBV5-1
CDR3 protein: CASSLGEGEQYF

clone size: once
J gene: TRBJ1-2
V gene: TRBV28
CDR3 protein: CASRAGTGAYYGYTF

clone size: NA
J gene: TRBJ2-7
V gene: TRBV7-2
CDR3 protein: CASSPPGLADLYEQYF

clone size: NA
J gene: TRBJ1-1
V gene: TRBV29-1
CDR3 protein: CSVVGGAEAFF

clone size: NA
J gene: TRBJ2-5
V gene: TRBV5-1
CDR3 protein: CASSGTSGKETQYF

clone size: NA
J gene: TRBJ2-3
V gene: TRBV30
CDR3 protein: CAWSSLRASGRDTQYF

clone size: NA
J gene: TRBJ2-5
V gene: TRBV27
CDR3 protein: CASRGGPIETQYF

clone size: NA
J gene: TRBJ1-1
V gene: TRBV7-2
CDR3 protein: CASSFTGGEAFF

clone size: few
J gene: TRBJ2-1
V gene: TRBV2
CDR3 protein: CASSVADRVFF

clone size: few
J gene: TRBJ2-5
V gene: TRBV14
CDR3 protein: CASSSSRGETQYF

clone size: few
J gene: TRBJ1-5
V gene: TRBV7-9
CDR3 protein: CASSPTGLGQPQHF

clone size: NA
J gene: TRBJ1-2
V gene: TRBV5-1
CDR3 protein: CASSPDSPSGNGYTF

clone size: NA
J gene: TRBJ2-1
V gene: TRBV6-6
CDR3 protein: CASSYSRLGGNEQFF

clone size: NA
J gene: TRBJ1-5
V gene: TRBV28
CDR3 protein: CASSRGQGKKPQHF

clone size: NA
J gene: TRBJ2-6
V gene: TRBV2
CDR3 protein: CASSVGHVNSGANVLTF

clone size: NA
J gene: TRBJ2-3
V gene: TRBV7-3
CDR3 protein: CASSSDSPRGSDTQYF

clone size: NA
J gene: TRBJ2-1
V gene: TRBV29-1
CDR3 protein: CSVWTGYNEQFF

clone size: NA
J gene: TRBJ2-5
V gene: TRBV11-2
CDR3 protein: CASSLEYGKKETQYF

clone size: few
J gene: TRBJ2-2
V gene: TRBV29-1
CDR3 protein: CSATMTSYTGELFF

clone size: NA
J gene: TRBJ2-5
V gene: TRBV28
CDR3 protein: CASSLKSGRETQYF

clone size: few
J gene: TRBJ2-5
V gene: TRBV5-1
CDR3 protein: CASSLVTSGKETQYF